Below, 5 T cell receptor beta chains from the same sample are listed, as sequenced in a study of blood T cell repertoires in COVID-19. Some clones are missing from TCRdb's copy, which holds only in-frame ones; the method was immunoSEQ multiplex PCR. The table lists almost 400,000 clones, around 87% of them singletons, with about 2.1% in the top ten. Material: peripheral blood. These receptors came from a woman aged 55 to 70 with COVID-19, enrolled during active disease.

Here the CDR3 reads CASIEGLSSYNEQFF. The DNA of the CDR3 is TGTGCCAGCATCGAGGGACTTTCCTCCTACAATGAGCAGTTCTTC. The V and J genes are TRBV7-8 and TRBJ2-1; tentatively, D is TRBD2 (6 bases). V was clipped by 7 bases and J by 0 bases, with 13 bases between them. Germline V gene sequence: CDR1 SGHVS, CDR2 FQNEAQ. The CDR3 length is 15 residues. The full variable domain, its missing parts supplied by reference TRBV7-8 and TRBJ2-1, is GAGVSQSPRYKVAKRGQDVALRCDPISGHVSLFWYQQALGQGPEFLTYFQNEAQLDKSGLPSDRFFAERPEGSVSTLKIQRTQQEDSAVYLCASIEGLSSYNEQFFGPGTRLTVL.

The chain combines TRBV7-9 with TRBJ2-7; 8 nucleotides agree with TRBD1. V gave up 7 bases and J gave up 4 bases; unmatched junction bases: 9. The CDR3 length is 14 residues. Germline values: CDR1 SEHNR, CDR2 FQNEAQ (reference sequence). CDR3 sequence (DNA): TGTGCCAGCACCTACGGGACAGGCTTATACGAGCAGTACTTC. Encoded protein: CASTYGTGLYEQYF.

Written as DNA, the CDR3 is TGCAGCGTCGTAGATCCCCACACTGAAGCTTTCTTT. It specifies CSVVDPHTEAFF. The chain carries TRBV29-1 and TRBJ1-1; D call uncertain. The CDR3 sequence is 12 residues long. Germline assignment: CDR1 SQVTM and CDR2 ANQGSEA. Trimming cost V 6 bases and J 3 bases, with 11 bases left between them.

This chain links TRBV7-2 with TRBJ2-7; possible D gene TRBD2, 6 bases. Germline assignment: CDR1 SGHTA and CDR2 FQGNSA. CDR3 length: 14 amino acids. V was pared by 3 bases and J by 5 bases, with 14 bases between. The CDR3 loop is CASSFSTSYHEQYF. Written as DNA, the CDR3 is TGTGCCAGCAGCTTTAGCACTAGCTACCACGAGCAGTACTTC.

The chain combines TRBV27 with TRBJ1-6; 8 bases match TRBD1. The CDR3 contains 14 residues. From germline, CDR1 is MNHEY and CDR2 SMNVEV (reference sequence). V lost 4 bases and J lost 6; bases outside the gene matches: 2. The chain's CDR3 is CASSYRGTNSPLHF. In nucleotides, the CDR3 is TGTGCCAGCAGTTACAGGGGGACTAATTCACCCCTCCACTTT.